This paragraph covers one T cell receptor (beta chain) sequence. Its antigen is as yet unknown. The repertoire was sequenced with immunoSEQ multiplex PCR; TCRdb's copy has only in-frame clones and lacks some. The repertoire holds 550,000 to 850,000 clones, with 72% as singletons. CDR3 size: 15 residues. The V gene end was trimmed by 1 base and the J gene end by 4 bases; junction bases not matched to a gene: 4. The germline CDR1 and CDR2 sequences are SNHLY and FYNNEI. The sample belongs to a study of shared clonotypes between healthy human individuals. Study-wide results and limits: Sharing across four donors was highest in naive CD4 (around 5%) and lowest in memory CD8 (0.4%).

Adult Caucasians living in Nashville, Tennessee made up all of the donors. Material: memory CD4+ T cells sorted from blood. Subset: CD45RA-negative fraction. The rearrangement uses TRBV2 and TRBJ1-2; the match to TRBD1 covers 9 bases. This receptor was identified in a woman in her twenties or thirties in good health. This CDR3 reads CASSEEGQGSYGYTF. DNA of the CDR3: TGTGCCAGCAGTGAAGAGGGACAGGGCTCCTATGGCTACACCTTC.